One and the same sample provided the 18 T cell receptor beta chains below, sequenced in a study of CD4 and CD8 cells across lung adenocarcinoma regions. TCRdb reprocessed the PCR reads with MiXCR, giving one entry per CDR3 protein. The sample holds around 27,000 distinct CDR3 sequences, 40% to 50% seen once. Material for sequencing was CD8+ T cells from the center of a lung tumor. Every receptor here comes from a male donor with lung adenocarcinoma. The CD4 and CD8 labels of this study may be unreliable.

This clonotype has at least ten counts. The rearrangement joins TRBV27 to TRBJ2-4; no firm D call. Germline CDR1 reads MNHEY; CDR2 reads SMNVEV (reference sequence). Trimming cost V 5 bases and J 11 bases, with 16 bases left between them. The CDR3 covers 13 residues. CDR3 sequence (DNA): TGTGCCAGCAGTCTACGGTTACTTGACGTTCAGTACTTC. This gives the protein CASSLRLLDVQYF.

This clonotype has a handful of counts. This rearrangement joins TRBV6-5 to TRBJ1-1, with D tentatively TRBD1 (5 bases). This CDR3 is 14 amino acids long. V was trimmed by 2 bases and J by 3 bases, leaving 10 bases between them. CDR1 is MNHEY, CDR2 SVGAGI, per germline. The DNA for the CDR3 is TGTGCCAGCAGTTACGGCGGGGCCGACACTGAAGCTTTCTTT. It encodes CASSYGGADTEAFF.

Many counts were recorded for this clonotype. V gene TRBV27 combines with J gene TRBJ2-7; TRBD2 agrees at 7 bases. Trimming took 3 bases from V and 2 from J; bases not matched to a gene: 7. The CDR3 is made up of 15 amino acids. Germline values: CDR1 MNHEY, CDR2 SMNVEV (reference sequence). DNA of the CDR3: TGTGCCAGCAGTTTCCGCAGCGGGAATGCCTACGAGCAGTACTTC. It codes for CASSFRSGNAYEQYF.

The rearrangement joins TRBV6-1 to TRBJ2-1; D remains ambiguous. From germline, CDR1 is MNHNS and CDR2 SASEGT. The length of the CDR3 is 12 residues. Trimming took 4 bases from V and 4 from J, leaving 5 bases between them. In nucleotides, the CDR3 is TGTGCCAGCAGTGCCGATTACAATGAGCAGTTCTTC. Translated, it gives CASSADYNEQFF.

This clonotype was counted only a few times. This chain links TRBV24-1 with TRBJ2-1; 10 bases match TRBD1. The CDR3 consists of 14 residues. V dropped 9 bases and J dropped 8; count of bases not matched to a gene: 9. Germline V gene data show CDR1 as KGHDR and CDR2 as SFDVKD. The CDR3 spells CATGSDRGIDEQFF. In DNA form, the CDR3 reads TGTGCCACCGGCTCGGACAGGGGGATCGATGAGCAGTTCTTC.

For this clonotype: A junction end diverges from the germline sequence, so it may reflect a read error. This sequence joins TRBV6-1 and TRBJ2-3, with D possibly TRBD2 on 6 matching bases. Germline V CDR1 and CDR2: MNHNS, SASEGT. The CDR3 spans 16 residues. For the CDR3, the DNA is TGTGCCAGCACCGGGGACTGGGGGAGTAGCCCAGATACGCAGTATTTC. As protein: CASTGDWGSSPDTQYF.

A few counts support this clonotype. The J gene is TRBJ2-5, the V gene TRBV27, with D perhaps TRBD2 (6 bases). With the DNA end fitting TRBJ2-7 better, the J assignment may be wrong. Germline V gene sequence: CDR1 MNHEY, CDR2 SMNVEV (reference sequence). CDR3 size: 13 residues. The CDR3 is CASSGGEAYEQYF. The CDR3 region has the DNA TGTGCCAGCAGTGGAGGGGAGGCCTACGAGCAGTACTTC.

With respect to this clonotype: The conserved phenylalanine or tryptophan normally closing the CDR3 is absent here, so this likely arose from a read error. CDR3 residues: CASSGGEFTSYEQYL. DNA of the CDR3: TGTGCCAGCAGTGGTGGAGAATTTACTTCCTACGAGCAGTACTTA. V gene TRBV6-1 combines with J gene TRBJ2-7; D remains ambiguous. CDR3 length: 15 amino acids. Germline-derived CDR1 and CDR2 are MNHNS and SASEGT. V was trimmed by 4 bases and J by 1 base, leaving 14 bases between them.

The chain employs TRBV12-3 or TRBV12-4 and TRBJ2-5; the match to TRBD1 covers 10 bases. Trimming took 6 bases from V and 5 from J; bases not matched to a gene: 9. The CDR3 covers 15 residues. The CDR3 sequence: CASSSKTGGAETQYF. CDR3 nucleotides: TGTGCCAGCAGCTCTAAGACAGGGGGCGCGGAGACCCAGTACTTC.

The sample holds many counts of this clonotype. The V gene is TRBV7-2, the J gene TRBJ2-1; TRBD1 matches at 7 bases. Unmatched junction bases numbered 32, after V lost 5 bases and J lost 13 bases. This CDR3 has 20 amino acids. From germline, CDR1 is SGHTA and CDR2 FQGNSA. The CDR3: CASSLLVGAGTVTRTETQFF. In DNA, the CDR3 is TGTGCCAGCAGCCTGTTAGTGGGGGCTGGGACAGTCACCCGTACGGAGACCCAGTTCTTC.

The rearrangement links TRBV12-3 or TRBV12-4 to TRBJ2-1; a weak D match, TRBD1 (6 bases). The CDR3 sequence is 16 residues long. With 3 bases removed from V and 5 bases from J, the gap between germline ends came to 17 bases. The CDR3, as DNA: TGTGCCAGCAGTTTTTCGGGCGGACAGTTGGACAATGAGCAGTTCTTC. Residues: CASSFSGGQLDNEQFF.

Turning to this clonotype: At one boundary the junction diverges from the germline segment, which might be a read error. The V call is TRBV27, the J call TRBJ2-1; tentative D call: TRBD1 (5 bases). The CDR3 spans 18 residues. Per germline, CDR1 MNHEY and CDR2 SMNVEV (reference sequence). For the CDR3, the DNA is TGTGCCAGCAGTCGATCAGGACGTAAGGGGTGGTGCTACAATGAGCAGTATTTC. Amino acid sequence: CASSRSGRKGWCYNEQYF.

This clonotype has a count of ten or more. This sequence joins TRBV27 and TRBJ2-1; 10 nucleotides align to TRBD2. Germline lookup yields CDR1 MNHEY and CDR2 SMNVEV (reference sequence). J was trimmed by 3 bases and V by 5 bases; bases with no gene match: 10. CDR3 length: 17 amino acids. CDR3 sequence reads: CASSSKPGLADYNEQFF. In nucleotides, the CDR3 is TGTGCCAGCAGTAGTAAACCTGGACTAGCGGACTACAATGAGCAGTTCTTC.

This clonotype was seen repeatedly, ten times or more. This chain uses TRBV6-1 with TRBJ2-1, with 7 positions matching TRBD2. The CDR3 sequence is 15 residues long. CDR1 is MNHNS and CDR2 is SASEGT in the germline V gene. V trimming: 11 bases; J trimming: 3 bases; junction bases outside the gene matches: 13. The CDR3 sequence is CARASAGVIYNEQFF. CDR3 nucleotide sequence: TGTGCCCGGGCCTCGGCGGGAGTCATCTACAATGAGCAGTTCTTC.

The V gene is TRBV6-1, the J gene TRBJ2-1; TRBD2 matches 8 bases. The J call may be faulty, since TRBJ2-3 better matches the DNA end. Germline loops: CDR1 MNHNS, CDR2 SASEGT. This CDR3 spans 16 amino acids. CDR3 loop: CASSRGLAGGRGKQYF. The CDR3 region has the DNA TGTGCCAGCAGCCGAGGACTAGCTGGAGGGCGGGGTAAGCAGTATTTT.

This clonotype was seen at least ten times. The CDR3 bases are TGTGCCAGCAGTTCACTTTTCCGGACAGGTGGGCTAACTGAAGCTTTCTTT. This translates into CASSSLFRTGGLTEAFF. The chain employs TRBV6-5 and TRBJ1-1, with 7 bases fitting TRBD1. The trim removed 4 bases at V and 5 bases at J, leaving 16 bases unmatched. Looked up from germline, CDR1 is MNHEY and CDR2 is SVGAGI. The CDR3 is made up of 17 amino acids.

Ten or more counts support this clonotype. This chain joins TRBV4-1 and TRBJ2-5; TRBD1 aligns across 7 bases. Trimming removed 0 bases from V and 5 bases from J; junction bases left unmatched: 6. The CDR3 spans 15 residues. Germline V gene sequence: CDR1 MGHRA, CDR2 YSYEKL. In nucleotides, the CDR3 is TGCGCCAGCAGCCAAGATACAGGGGCTTGGGAGACCCAGTACTTC. Translated: CASSQDTGAWETQYF.

As regards this clonotype: Here the CDR3 omits its conserved ending phenylalanine or tryptophan, so a read error is the likely source. No DNA is shown, since the ends of the CDR3 on it are uncertain; the CDR3 is the one TCRdb lists. The V call is TRBV6-1, the J call TRBJ2-5; the D call of TRBD1 is as the table states it, not checked on the DNA. Looked up from germline, CDR1 is MNHNS and CDR2 is SASEGT. The CDR3 adds up to 18 amino acids, both ends counted. The CDR3 loop reads CASGGGQGSRLWRESQLS.